The 22 T cell receptor beta chains below all came from one sample that was sequenced in a study of T cells in Graves' hyperthyroidism and ophthalmopathy. From RNA transcripts, TCR beta CDR3 regions were amplified. HTBI primers drove first-round RT-PCR of the TCR CDR3. Each CDR3 protein gets one entry after TCRdb re-called the multiplex PCR reads with MiXCR. Of roughly 660,000 distinct CDR3 sequences in the sample, around 16% were seen once. The sequenced sample consisted of blood. These receptors all come from a man in his fifties with Graves' hyperthyroidism.

This clonotype was detected many times. The CDR3 DNA reads TGTGCCAGCAGCTTAAGTCGGCCTAGCGGGAGGGAAGATACGCAGTATTTT. Its translation is CASSLSRPSGREDTQYF. The chain is built from TRBV7-3 and TRBJ2-3; 12 positions match TRBD2. The V gene's germline CDR1 is SGHTA and CDR2 FQGTGA. The CDR3 covers 17 residues. Trimming removed 1 base from V and 5 bases from J; junction bases left unmatched: 7.

This chain joins TRBV10-2 and TRBJ2-3; possibly TRBD1 for D (5 bases). Germline assignment: CDR1 WSHSY and CDR2 SAAADI. The CDR3 covers 14 residues. V lost 6 bases and J 0 bases, leaving 10 bases between the germline ends. The CDR3 sequence is CASRRGASTDTQYF. CDR3 bases: TGCGCCAGCAGACGTGGGGCGAGCACAGATACGCAGTATTTT.

In its sample, this clonotype was seen a few times. The chain has TRBV19 and TRBJ1-5, with D maybe TRBD1 (6 bases). Trimming took off 7 bases at V and 0 bases at J, with 13 bases between the two ends. This CDR3 contains 15 residues. Per germline, CDR1 LNHDA and CDR2 SQIVND (reference sequence). CDR3 amino acids: CASIIKGDSNQPQHF. The CDR3 bases are TGTGCCAGTATCATCAAGGGGGATAGCAATCAGCCCCAGCATTTT.

This clonotype is a singleton in its sample. The genes are TRBV20-1 and TRBJ1-5; tentative D call: TRBD1 (5 bases). Germline-derived CDR1 and CDR2 are DFQATT and SNEGSKA (reference sequence). V was cut by 2 bases and J by 6 bases, with 14 bases left in between. The CDR3 sequence is 14 residues long. The CDR3 DNA is TGCAGTGCTAGATCCCCAGGGTGGTTTCAGCCCCAGCATTTT. It is translated as CSARSPGWFQPQHF.

The chain has TRBV12-3 or TRBV12-4 and TRBJ1-1, with 7 bases identical to TRBD1. CDR3 length equals 13 residues. V lost 7 bases to trimming and J lost 11 bases; unmatched junction nucleotides: 13. The CDR3 DNA follows: TGTGCCAGCATCCTCCTAGGGACAGATTTGGCTTTCTTT. Protein sequence: CASILLGTDLAFF.

The chain carries TRBV7-9 and TRBJ1-5; D unclear. Looked up from germline, CDR1 is SEHNR and CDR2 is FQNEAQ (reference sequence). This CDR3 contains 16 residues. Between the trimmed V and J ends, which lost 1 base and 2 bases, there was a span of 12 bases. The CDR3 loop is CASSLVTAGGNQPQHF. CDR3 nucleotide sequence: TGTGCCAGCAGCTTAGTAACAGCGGGAGGCAATCAGCCCCAGCATTTT.

This clonotype was picked up many times. This chain connects TRBV5-1 to TRBJ2-7; 8 positions agree with TRBD2. The CDR3 spans 15 residues. The germline V gene has CDR1 SGHRS and CDR2 YFSETQ. The junction had 8 bases not matched to a gene; V was cut back by 4 bases and J by 2 bases. The CDR3 DNA is TGCGCCAGCAGCCCGGGGGGGGCGGCTACCTACGAGCAGTACTTC. Translation: CASSPGGAATYEQYF.

In its sample, this clonotype was seen many times. The chain links TRBV20-1 to TRBJ1-2; TRBD1 is a possible D gene (5 bases). The ends were cut back, 0 bases at V and 5 bases at J, with 13 bases in the middle. Germline V gene data show CDR1 as DFQATT and CDR2 as SNEGSKA (reference sequence). The CDR3 covers 14 residues. The DNA of the CDR3 is TGCAGTGCTAGAGATCGTGACAGTTATTATGGCTACACCTTC. Encoded protein: CSARDRDSYYGYTF.

The rearrangement joins TRBV29-1 to TRBJ1-1; no firm D call. Germline V gene lookup returns CDR1 SQVTM and CDR2 ANQGSEA. The V end was cut by 2 bases, the J end by 6 bases, with 10 bases between. The CDR3 covers 12 residues. The DNA for the CDR3 is TGCAGCGTTGAACTAACCGGCGCTGAAGCTTTCTTT. This codes for CSVELTGAEAFF.

This clonotype has only a few counts. The gene calls are TRBV19 and TRBJ1-5; weak D call: TRBD1 (5 bases). Germline V gene lookup returns CDR1 LNHDA and CDR2 SQIVND (reference sequence). Between the trimmed V and J ends, which lost 2 bases and 0 bases, there was a span of 14 bases. CDR3 size: 17 residues. This chain's CDR3 is CASSIPPDIYSNQPQHF. The CDR3 coding sequence is TGTGCCAGTAGTATACCCCCGGACATTTATAGCAATCAGCCCCAGCATTTT.

This clonotype was found many times. This chain links TRBV10-2 with TRBJ2-1; D may correspond to TRBD1 or TRBD2 (5 bases each). This CDR3 spans 14 amino acids. In germline, CDR1 is WSHSY, CDR2 SAAADI. Deletions cut 4 bases from V and 4 bases from J, with 11 bases between. For the CDR3, the DNA is TGCGCCAGCAGTGTTGAGGGGTATTACAATGAGCAGTTCTTC. This translates into CASSVEGYYNEQFF.

This clonotype occurred a few times. The J gene is TRBJ1-2, the V gene TRBV10-1; 7 bases align to TRBD1. J gave up 6 bases and V 4 bases, and 5 bases lay outside the gene matches. The CDR3 extends over 13 amino acids. Germline V CDR1 and CDR2: WNHNN, SYGVQD (reference sequence). The CDR3 protein is CASSGRGGDGYTF. CDR3 bases: TGCGCCAGCAGTGGTCGAGGGGGCGATGGCTACACCTTC.

V and J are TRBV20-1 and TRBJ2-7; 14 bases agree with TRBD2. Germline V gene lookup returns CDR1 DFQATT and CDR2 SNEGSKA (reference sequence). There are 15 residues in the CDR3. Trimming at V came to 0 bases and at J to 5 bases, leaving 3 bases not matched to a gene. The CDR3 loop is CSAREGLAGVNEQYF. The DNA of the CDR3 is TGCAGTGCTAGAGAGGGACTAGCGGGAGTAAACGAGCAGTACTTC.

This clonotype was counted ten times or more. V is TRBV7-3 and J is TRBJ2-1, with 9 bases that match TRBD2. V gave up 3 bases and J gave up 8 bases; unmatched junction bases: 11. This CDR3 comprises 16 residues. In germline, CDR1 is SGHTA, CDR2 FQGTGA. CDR3 amino acids: CASSLGLASSLDEQFF. The CDR3 DNA reads as TGTGCCAGCAGCTTGGGACTAGCCTCCTCTCTCGATGAGCAGTTCTTC.

This clonotype was counted many times. This chain links TRBV7-9 with TRBJ1-6; D is undetermined. V dropped 3 bases and J dropped 7 bases, with 16 bases sitting between them. There are 16 residues in the CDR3. Germline CDR1 and CDR2: SEHNR and FQNEAQ (reference sequence). The CDR3 region has the DNA TGTGCCAGCAGCTTTGAACACCGGGTTCTCAATTCACCCCTCCACTTT. This encodes CASSFEHRVLNSPLHF.

The chain joins TRBV4-1 to TRBJ2-7; 8 bases fit TRBD1. Germline V CDR1 and CDR2: MGHRA, YSYEKL. The CDR3 is 14 amino acids. Trimming cost V 0 bases and J 6 bases; bases outside gene matches: 4. CDR3 protein: CASSQEQGVPEQYF. CDR3 sequence (DNA): TGCGCCAGCAGCCAAGAACAGGGGGTCCCCGAGCAGTACTTC.

The rearrangement links TRBV30 to TRBJ1-1; D is undetermined. The CDR3 totals 12 residues. Germline V lookup: CDR1 GTSNPN, CDR2 SVGIG (reference sequence). With 6 bases removed from V and 1 base from J, the gap between germline ends came to 9 bases. The CDR3 sequence: CACKNANTEAFF. DNA for the CDR3: TGTGCCTGTAAGAATGCGAACACTGAAGCTTTCTTT.

The J gene is TRBJ2-2, the V gene TRBV5-1, with D tentatively TRBD1 (5 bases). The CDR3 runs to 13 residues. Trimming removed 5 bases from V and 4 bases from J, with 9 bases in between. Germline V gene lookup returns CDR1 SGHRS and CDR2 YFSETQ. The DNA for the CDR3 is TGCGCCAGCAGTCACGACAGCACCGGGGAGCTGTTTTTT. This translates into CASSHDSTGELFF.

About this clonotype itself: The germline gene is not matched at one end of the junction; a read error may be the cause. This sequence joins TRBV7-6 and TRBJ2-3, with 9 bases matching TRBD2. The CDR3 is made up of 15 amino acids. Germline V lookup: CDR1 SGHVS, CDR2 FNYEAQ. CDR3 in DNA: TGTGCCAGCAGCTTACCCGGGACTAGCAGAGATACGCAGTATTTT. Translation: CASSLPGTSRDTQYF.

The rearrangement uses TRBV5-1 and TRBJ2-1; tentative D call: TRBD2 (5 bases). Germline V gene data show CDR1 as SGHRS and CDR2 as YFSETQ. This CDR3 contains 15 residues. Trimming cost V 2 bases and J 4 bases, with 13 bases left between them. CDR3 sequence reads: CASSFRTGLYNEQFF. DNA of the CDR3: TGCGCCAGCAGCTTTCGGACTGGATTATACAATGAGCAGTTCTTC. Supplemented by reference TRBV5-1 and TRBJ2-1, the full variable domain reads KAGVTQTPRYLIKTRGQQVTLSCSPISGHRSVSWYQQTPGQGLQFLFEYFSETQRNKGNFPGRFSGRQFSNSRSEMNVSTLELGDSALYLCASSFRTGLYNEQFFGPGTRLTVL.

This clonotype came up a few times. The J gene is TRBJ1-2, the V gene TRBV19; TRBD1 matches at 10 bases. Germline lookup yields CDR1 LNHDA and CDR2 SQIVND (reference sequence). Trimming removed 7 bases from V and 5 bases from J; junction bases left unmatched: 7. The CDR3 covers 14 residues. The CDR3 spells CASTPGQGLYGYTF. The CDR3 DNA sequence: TGTGCCAGTACCCCGGGACAGGGGTTATATGGCTACACCTTC.

This clonotype has only a few counts. The V gene is TRBV24-1, the J gene TRBJ1-1; TRBD1 agrees at 8 bases. The CDR3 contains 16 residues. Germline V gene lookup returns CDR1 KGHDR and CDR2 SFDVKD. V gave up 3 bases and J gave up 1 base; unmatched junction bases: 6. CDR3 region: CATSDNNRGGNTEAFF. The CDR3 bases are TGTGCCACCAGTGATAACAACAGGGGGGGGAACACTGAAGCTTTCTTT.